The T cell receptor (beta chain) under discussion was sequenced for a study of blood T cells in healthy people across ages (dated by TCRdb to between 2014 and 2016). Regarding the study in general: In model experiments, template switching captured about one uniquely barcoded TCR beta cDNA molecule for every two T cells. The study measured age-related changes in TCR beta repertoire diversity using deep sequencing normalized with unique cDNA molecular identifiers. The donors were split into four age groups: young (average approximately 16 years), middle-aged (39), aged (over 55) and long-lived (roughly 77). To avoid experimental bias, donors of different ages were randomly spread across the sequencing lanes. Using the same blood draw, the study looked at two additional independent replicas of 1 million unique cDNA reads for two donors, one aged 18 to 30 and the other aged 80 or older.

General findings and caveats noted by the study authors: The CMV infection status of donors was not known, potentially confounding age-related changes in expanded clonotypes. Since profiling was done on bulk unsorted PBMCs, naive and antigen-experienced compartments could not be conclusively compared. Observed TCR beta diversity correlated strongly with the percentage of naive T cells measured by flow cytometry. As age increased, observed TCR beta diversity per million T cells dropped in a roughly linear way, and a significant reduction was already evident by age 40. Compared with the aged group, the long-lived group had more naive CD4+ T cells, fewer expanded clones and increased TCR diversity, a pattern suggesting age selection. Estimates of total diversity based on one million sequenced T cells were considered lower bounds and underestimates.

In the germline V gene, CDR1 corresponds to SGHTA and CDR2 to FQGNSA. The CDR3 holds 14 amino acids from the cysteine to the phenylalanine. Only CDR3 DNA remains: 42 bases, in frame from the first base. Trimming at the junction amounts to 5 bases on V and 6 bases on J, and the germline ends lie 14 bases apart. This clonotype has just a few counts. Its antigen remains unidentified. The input lacks base qualities; no much larger clone sits a single base away. Donors were a few dozen systemically healthy Caucasian individuals from Russia aged roughly 6 to 95 years. Each donor gave about 9.7 milliliters of peripheral blood, drawn into EDTA-treated Vacutainer tubes. Ficoll-Paque density-gradient centrifugation was used to isolate PBMCs, with at least 6.5 million per sample. Total RNA, at least 6 micrograms per sample, was extracted from PBMCs with Trizol reagent. For every donor, an aliquot of PBMCs went through flow cytometry to measure the percentages of naive CD45RAhigh/CD27high T cells.

The library was obtained by 5' RACE. The listed sequencing device is Illumina HiSeq 2500. A second PCR of about 6 to 12 cycles was run with a J-beta primer mix and a sample-barcoded 5' primer. A template-switch 5' adaptor carrying 12 random nucleotides introduced a unique molecular identifier onto each TCR beta cDNA molecule. Each sample yielded at least 3 million CDR3-containing paired-end reads. The Mint cDNA synthesis kit, primed by a TRBC-specific oligonucleotide, was used to synthesize first-strand cDNA from all RNA. All cDNA was treated with uracil-DNA glycosylase and then went through a first 18-cycle PCR with the universal primers M1SS and BC2_uni_R. On the authors' methods: For normalization, 1 million high-quality reads were randomly selected from each sample, with every read carrying a distinct molecular identifier. Instead of being binned into consensus sequences, reads that shared molecular identifiers were thrown out. MiTCR, with a Q25 quality threshold and the strictest error-elimination algorithm, was used for CDR3 identification, clonotype clustering and error correction. A nonparametric unseen species model with Euler transformation was used to estimate lower-bound total TCR beta diversity. The raw public reads went through TCRdb reprocessing: fastp at Q25, MiXCR clone calling, in-frame beta chains kept. All rows with the same CDR3 protein become a single entry with the most common DNA and genes. The V and J calls here are based on TCRdb, not the publication. This sample is represented by some 640,000 distinct CDR3 sequences; approximately 30% of them were singletons. The leading ten clones occupy 15% to 19% of the sample.

The rearrangement joined TRBV7-2 to TRBJ1-5; the D gene remains uncertain. This clonotype originated in a woman aged 80 or older in good health. The sequenced sample consisted of blood. The CDR3 region reads CASSIDNLGQPQHF. The DNA is as follows: TGTGCCAGCAGCATAGACAACTTAGGTCAGCCCCAGCATTTT.